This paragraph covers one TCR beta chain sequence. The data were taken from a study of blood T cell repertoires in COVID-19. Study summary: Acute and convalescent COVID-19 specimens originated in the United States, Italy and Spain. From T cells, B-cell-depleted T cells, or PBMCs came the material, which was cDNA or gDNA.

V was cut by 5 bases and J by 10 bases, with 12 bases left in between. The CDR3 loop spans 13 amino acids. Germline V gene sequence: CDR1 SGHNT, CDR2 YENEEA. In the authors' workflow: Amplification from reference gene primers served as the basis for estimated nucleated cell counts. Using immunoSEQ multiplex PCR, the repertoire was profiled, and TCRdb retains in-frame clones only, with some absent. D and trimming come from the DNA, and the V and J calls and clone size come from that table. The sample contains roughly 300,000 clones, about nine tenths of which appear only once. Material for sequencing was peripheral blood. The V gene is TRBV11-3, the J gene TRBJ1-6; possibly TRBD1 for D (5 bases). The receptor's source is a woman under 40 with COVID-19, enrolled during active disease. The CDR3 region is CASSPRRGSPLHF. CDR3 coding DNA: TGTGCCAGCAGCCCCCGCCGGGGGTCACCCCTCCACTTT.